This T cell receptor beta chain was found in a study of blood T cell repertoires in COVID-19 (dated by TCRdb to the early 2020s). About the investigation overall: Collaborator samples came from the United States, Italy and Spain and covered acute and convalescent phases of COVID-19. Sample metadata almost always included a de-identified subject ID, COVID-19 status, age in years and sex. Deeply sampled blood TCRbeta repertoires from subjects exposed to, actively infected with, or recovered from COVID-19 were included in the dataset. A freely available public database, intended as a resource for researchers studying the immune response to SARS-CoV-2, is where the repertoires were released. Where HLA class I and class II types were available, the types were taken from metadata supplied by the sample provider, not from assay-based typing. The samples were drawn from the first 160 participants of the ongoing ImmuneRACE study and from some 1,300 subjects provided by 6 global collaborators. The material from the prospective study consisted of cDNA or gDNA derived from T cells, B-cell-depleted T cells, or PBMCs. What the research found in general, with its limitations: How much clinical and demographic metadata was included differed by source and by participant, and the metadata was provided uncurated.

A word on this clone: The antigen it recognizes is unknown. Per-base quality was not reported, and no clone a single base away is much larger than it.

Trimming at the junction amounts to 7 bases on V and 1 base on J, and the germline ends lie 19 bases apart. The CDR3 sequence holds 16 residues, the cysteine and phenylalanine included. Kept here is only the CDR3 DNA, which spans 48 bases and is read in frame from base 1. For CDR1 and CDR2, the germline V gene (reference sequence) lists LNHDA and SQIVND. Participants in the prospective study were enrolled through a virtual design, were aged about 18 to 100 years, and lived in 24 United States geographic areas. In the prospective study, cohorts were assigned on the basis of participant-reported clinical history obtained from a screening survey and a study questionnaire. ImmuneRACE Cohort 3 recovered participants were defined by two consecutive negative NP/OP PCR tests, healthcare professional clearance, or symptom resolution. Each participant in the prospective study had whole blood, serum and a nasopharyngeal or oropharyngeal swab collected by mobile phlebotomists. Prospective study participants could optionally give additional blood draws and questionnaires over a 2-month period. Blood samples from the prospective study were shipped frozen or at room temperature prior to DNA extraction.

The immunoSEQ Assay, a bias-controlled multiplex PCR, was used to amplify TCRbeta CDR3 regions from genomic DNA. Processing in the source paper ran as follows. Within the assay, amplification of reference gene primers was used to estimate how many nucleated cells each sample contained. To quantify the absolute abundance of each unique TCRbeta CDR3 rearrangement, sequence reads were collapsed and filtered. For each sample, productive Simpson clonality was calculated by taking the square root of Simpson's diversity index across productive rearrangements. The source is immuneACCESS, and TCRdb retained only in-frame sequences with V and J called. Part of the clones is not carried over; for the studies checked, unresolved V genes explain less than half of this, and the remainder is unexplained. That table furnishes V, J and clone size, whereas the DNA furnished D and trimming. In all, the sample holds approximately 310,000 clones, and 89% of those were seen once. The ten largest clones represent 5.2% of the sample.

The clonotype was recovered from a man in his 60s who had recovered from COVID-19. The sequence joins TRBV19 to TRBJ1-1, and TRBD1 may be the D gene, going by 6 matching bases. The sequencing input was PBMCs or T cells enriched from blood (not recorded which). The CDR3 protein is CASIQASRGRNTEAFF. The DNA sequence follows: TGTGCCAGTATTCAGGCGTCGAGGGGGAGGAACACTGAAGCTTTCTTT.